What follows describes a single T cell receptor (beta chain). This clone turned up a few times. Its antigen remains unidentified. No per-base quality is available; no much larger clone lies one base away. The data were taken from a study of cytomegalovirus exposure and HLA in healthy donors (dated 2017 in TCRdb). Study-level background: An earlier analysis of approximately 590 of the donors reported about 250 Gb of sequence data and about 100 million unique TCR beta sequences from about 179 million T cells. An early release that covered 500 to 800 HLA-typed donors contained around 300 gigabases of sequencing data and around 85 million unique TCR sequences. Of the 350 to 450 genotyped donors, more than 75% were placed in the genetic ancestry cluster associated with self-reported Caucasian donors. The study aimed to test whether cataloging public T cell receptors could reveal signatures of past pathogen exposure. The study used immunosequencing to profile the T cell repertoires of approximately 630 subjects and linked those repertoires to cytomegalovirus serostatus. A separate validation cohort of some 130 different subjects was used in addition to the approximately 640-subject first cohort. The study combined high-throughput TCR immunosequencing, statistical association of individual TCRs with disease status, and machine learning to predict cytomegalovirus infection status. To study patterns of TCR occurrence, a later analysis re-analyzed previously published TCR beta repertoires from 600 to 750 donors and added high-resolution HLA genotyping. The later analysis used no new phenotypic data to find candidate immune exposures, relying instead on TCR beta sequences and their occurrence across donors. An earlier analysis of 500 to 750 of the donors applied high-throughput TCR beta sequencing to assess whether each TCR beta V gene segment acted as functional or pseudogenic. Donor age, sex, ethnicity and CMV serostatus were collected together with the repertoire data. In a later genetic analysis, genome-wide SNP genotypes for about three fifths of the roughly 670 donors were used, and that subset was treated as a discovery cohort. Every discovery cohort repertoire had been produced on one sequencing platform. HLA typing included class I and class II loci at four-digit resolution. The number of donors typed differed by locus, with 629-630 for A, B, C, DRB1 and DQB1, around 500 for DQA1, approximately 570 for DPA1, and roughly 450 for DPB1. About five DR-DQ haplotypes were handled as single units for association and clustering, since linkage in the cohort was strong. On average, around 240,000 unique TCR beta nucleotide sequences were sequenced per donor among 350 to 400 genotyped donors of the cohort, with about 17% of those sequences being non-productive.

Library generation was performed with the immunoSEQ multiplex PCR assay. The multiplex PCR relied on a mix of 60 forward primers for TCR Vbeta segments and 13 reverse primers for TCR Jbeta segments. The CDR3 region of rearranged TCR beta genes was amplified from genomic DNA by a multiplex PCR assay. The Illumina HiSeq System was used to sequence the amplified TCR beta libraries as 87-base-pair reads. The paper's data handling went like this. In a later analysis, 80 million or so unique TCR beta chains were counted across the approximately 640 repertoires, and roughly 10 million of these chains were shared by at least two donors. Raw reads were error-corrected and collapsed into unique sequences with a nearest-neighbor algorithm that merged closely related sequences to remove PCR and sequencing errors. CDR3 sequences were aligned to IMGT reference sequences to assign V, D and J gene segments. For a sequence to be retained, a match of at least six nucleotides was required to both a V gene segment and a J gene segment. A rearrangement was called productive if the CDR3 had no stop codons and remained in frame with V and J, and every other rearrangement was called non-productive. Following IMGT convention, CDR3 was defined as the stretch from the second conserved V-encoded cysteine to the conserved J-encoded phenylalanine. The earlier analysis of about 570 of the donors excluded any sequence lacking an unambiguous match to a single V gene segment. In an earlier analysis of some 590 of the donors, V segments were called functional above 56.7% productive rearrangements and were called segregating when the between-donor standard deviation exceeded 5%. A statistical classification framework was built for diagnosing cytomegalovirus status from the catalog of TCR beta chain sequences. V and J gene assignment, in a later analysis, came from comparing TCR nucleotide sequences with IMGT/GENE-DB human TR gene sequences. Using the TCRdist pipeline, a later analysis assigned CDR3 sequences along with most-parsimonious VDJ recombination scenarios. In a later analysis, each TCR beta chain was defined by its CDR3 amino acid sequence together with its V-gene family, and reads without a unique V-gene family were excluded. A later analysis removed 592 highly shared, low-generation-probability nucleotide sequences to deal with suspected cross-contamination and a sequencing artifact. In a later analysis, a clonal expansion index for each public chain was calculated from normalized within-repertoire ranks of inferred template counts. In a later analysis, generation probabilities were computed with a VDJ recombination model fitted to out-of-frame rearrangements, and the resulting probabilities were checked against IGoR. In a later analysis, TCR-TCR, TCR-HLA and TCR-CMV co-occurrence was scored with hypergeometric tests, and a repertoire-size bias correction was applied to TCR pairs. False discovery rates were estimated in a later analysis by permuting HLA or CMV assignments 20 times. In a later analysis, co-occurring TCRs were grouped using DBSCAN, and TCRdist sequence similarity was added for clustering within HLA-allele-positive subsets. Repertoires with fewer than 30,000 or more than 120,000 public chains, plus five repertoires with anomalous nucleotide sharing, were excluded from co-occurrence clustering. TCRdb obtained this table from immuneACCESS and retained in-frame rearrangements with V and J assigned. These tables miss some clones; where compared with another copy, unresolved V genes account for less than half of the shortfall, and the remainder is unexplained. V and J calls and clone size are as listed in that table; D and trimming were resolved from the DNA. In all, the sample holds fewer than 120,000 clones, and over 60% of those were seen once. Together, the top ten hold 1.3% of the sample.

Results and caveats for the whole study, not just this receptor: The earlier analysis of 587 of the donors excluded 15 to 20 rarely observed V segments, including chromosome 9 orphons, because counts were too low. In vitro tests confirmed that a few of the cytomegalovirus-associated TCR beta chains recognize cytomegalovirus antigens. Because HLA typing was unavailable for some donors at each locus, only the typed subset was used in association tests. In an earlier analysis of 500 to 650 of the donors, most TCR beta V segments appeared in productive rearrangements about 87% or about 30% of the time, broadly matching IMGT annotations. A later genetic analysis reported fewer N-insertions in productive TCRs among donors in an Asian-associated ancestry cluster than the roughly 620-donor mean. According to a later analysis, TCR association rates differed among HLA loci, with DRB1 alleles showing the most associated TCRs and HLA-C alleles showing the fewest. Most TCR sequences were observed very rarely across donors, whereas some public TCRs were present in many individuals. Because the 87-base-pair reads could not distinguish some IMGT-functional V segments, including TRBV6-2 and TRBV6-3, those segments were excluded. A group of highly shared sequence variants was considered likely to be a technical artifact of the sequencing pipeline. The cohort was sequenced for TCR beta chains only, and without alpha or paired-chain data the features that could be detected were limited. A further reported finding was that TCR beta sequences accurately predicted the HLA-A and HLA-B alleles for most subjects in the first cohort. Linkage disequilibrium might explain the correlated functional status among segregating V segments, but an unknown experimental factor could not be excluded. V-gene and J-gene trimming of TCR beta chains was associated with a missense DCLRE1C variant in a later genetic analysis, and the association was replicated in an independent cohort. The study gave a list of roughly 150 TCR beta chains associated with cytomegalovirus. In both the original and validation cohorts, the classifier was reported to diagnose cytomegalovirus status with high specificity and sensitivity. At a false discovery rate of 0.05, a later analysis linked roughly 17,000 TCR beta sequences to specific HLA alleles. When HLA alleles, especially DR and DQ, strongly co-occurred, attributing TCR associations to individual alleles was difficult. Presence/absence analyses assumed roughly uniform sequencing depth across donors, an assumption that may not hold. According to a later analysis, most CMV-associated TCR beta chains appeared to be HLA-restricted, and the HLA associations seemed to be driven largely by CMV exposure. For the cohort, immune exposure information was limited to CMV serostatus. In a later analysis, HLA-associated TCR beta chains showed more clonal expansion and lower generation probabilities than non-associated chains that were equally common. The authors suggested that the approach could potentially be extended to other disease states and immunological phenotypes. A later analysis reported that several top co-occurrence clusters appeared linked to parvovirus B19, influenza, CMV and Epstein-Barr virus.

The cohort consisted of some 670 healthy bone marrow donors. Cohort members were all nominally healthy when sampled, although unrecorded immune exposures were likely present. The donor was CMV seronegative and was included in the group of around 320 seronegative cohort members. Each donor provided a peripheral blood sample, and peripheral blood mononuclear cells were used for TCR beta sequencing. The Qiagen DNeasy Blood Extraction Kit was used to extract genomic DNA from the blood cell samples. V sheds 6 bases and J sheds 2 bases, leaving 16 bases between their ends. Looking up the germline V gene yields CDR1 SGHDN and CDR2 FVKESK. The CDR3 numbers 15 residues from cysteine through phenylalanine. Only the CDR3 DNA is retained, 45 bases long and in frame from the first base.

Material: PBMCs. This receptor chain uses TRBV14 and TRBJ2-5; the D gene is perhaps TRBD2, on 5 matching bases. The source is a woman aged 25 to 45 in good health and CMV-seronegative. This receptor has the CDR3 CASSQRRAPQETQYF. The nucleotide sequence is given as TGTGCCAGCAGTCAAAGGCGGGCCCCACAAGAGACCCAGTACTTC.